A selection of T cell receptor beta chains follows, all from one sample in a study of blood T cell repertoires in COVID-19. Using immunoSEQ multiplex PCR, the repertoire was profiled, and TCRdb retains in-frame clones only, with some absent. The repertoire holds about 150,000 clones, with 90% to 95% as singletons. The sample consisted of peripheral blood. All receptors come from a man aged 50 to 60 with acute or convalescent COVID-19. CDR3s include the opening cysteine and the closing phenylalanine or tryptophan. A D gene is named only where the DNA matches it firmly. The size entry is marked missing in some rows and otherwise reads once, few, many or a size class.

J gene: TRBJ1-5
clone size: -
D gene: -
V gene: TRBV7-2
CDR3 protein: CASSLGRAFSNQPQHF
CDR3 DNA: TGTGCCAGCAGCTTAGGCAGGGCCTTTAGCAATCAGCCCCAGCATTTT

J gene: TRBJ1-5
clone size: -
D gene: TRBD1
V gene: TRBV6-5
CDR3 protein: CASSQGVSGNQPQHF
CDR3 DNA: TGTGCCAGCAGCCAGGGGGTTTCGGGCAATCAGCCCCAGCATTTT

J gene: TRBJ1-6
clone size: once
D gene: -
V gene: TRBV19
CDR3 protein: CASSIVSGPLHF
CDR3 DNA: TGTGCCAGTAGTATAGTTTCCGGGCCCCTCCACTTT

J gene: TRBJ1-2
clone size: few
D gene: TRBD1
V gene: TRBV9
CDR3 protein: CASSVVQGADGYTF
CDR3 DNA: TGTGCCAGCAGCGTGGTCCAGGGGGCAGATGGCTACACCTTC

J gene: TRBJ2-1
clone size: -
D gene: TRBD2
V gene: TRBV29-1
CDR3 protein: CSVDLGTSRYNEQFF
CDR3 DNA: TGCAGCGTTGACCTCGGGACTAGCCGATACAATGAGCAGTTCTTC

J gene: TRBJ2-5
clone size: -
D gene: TRBD2
V gene: TRBV7-3
CDR3 protein: CASSRGGGTETQYF
CDR3 DNA: TGTGCCAGCAGCCGGGGCGGGGGTACGGAGACCCAGTACTTC

J gene: TRBJ2-3
clone size: -
D gene: -
V gene: TRBV7-9
CDR3 protein: CASSLGGLSTDTQYF
CDR3 DNA: TGTGCCAGCAGCTTAGGAGGGTTGTCCACAGATACGCAGTATTTT

J gene: TRBJ2-3
clone size: -
D gene: TRBD1
V gene: TRBV3-1/TRBV3-2
CDR3 protein: CASSLQGGGPNTDTQYF
CDR3 DNA: TGTGCCAGCAGCTTACAAGGGGGCGGGCCTAACACAGATACGCAGTATTTT

J gene: TRBJ1-1
clone size: -
D gene: TRBD1
V gene: TRBV11-2
CDR3 protein: CASSASQGMNTEAFF
CDR3 DNA: TGTGCCAGCAGCGCTTCACAGGGGATGAACACTGAAGCTTTCTTT

J gene: TRBJ1-4
clone size: -
D gene: -
V gene: TRBV5-1
CDR3 protein: CASNWGGREKLFF
CDR3 DNA: TGCGCCAGTAACTGGGGGGGACGTGAAAAACTGTTTTTT

J gene: TRBJ2-2
clone size: few
D gene: TRBD1
V gene: TRBV19
CDR3 protein: CASSRTGSWRNTGELFF
CDR3 DNA: TGTGCCAGTAGTCGGACAGGGTCTTGGCGGAATACCGGGGAGCTGTTTTTT

J gene: TRBJ2-5
clone size: -
D gene: -
V gene: TRBV11-3
CDR3 protein: CASSPTEGETQYF
CDR3 DNA: TGTGCCAGCAGCCCGACGGAGGGGGAGACCCAGTACTTC

J gene: TRBJ1-2
clone size: -
D gene: -
V gene: TRBV30
CDR3 protein: CACSFPRGYTF
CDR3 DNA: TGTGCCTGTTCGTTCCCCCGGGGCTACACCTTC

J gene: TRBJ2-5
clone size: -
D gene: TRBD1
V gene: TRBV5-1
CDR3 protein: CASSPGTVQETQYF
CDR3 DNA: TGCGCCAGCAGCCCGGGGACAGTCCAAGAGACCCAGTACTTC

J gene: TRBJ1-3
clone size: -
D gene: -
V gene: TRBV11-2
CDR3 protein: CASSLDPSPHTIYF
CDR3 DNA: TGTGCCAGCAGCTTAGATCCCTCCCCTCACACCATATATTTT

J gene: TRBJ1-5
clone size: -
D gene: -
V gene: TRBV6-2/TRBV6-3
CDR3 protein: CASSLDSYSNQPQHF
CDR3 DNA: TGTGCCAGCAGTTTGGACAGTTATAGCAATCAGCCCCAGCATTTT